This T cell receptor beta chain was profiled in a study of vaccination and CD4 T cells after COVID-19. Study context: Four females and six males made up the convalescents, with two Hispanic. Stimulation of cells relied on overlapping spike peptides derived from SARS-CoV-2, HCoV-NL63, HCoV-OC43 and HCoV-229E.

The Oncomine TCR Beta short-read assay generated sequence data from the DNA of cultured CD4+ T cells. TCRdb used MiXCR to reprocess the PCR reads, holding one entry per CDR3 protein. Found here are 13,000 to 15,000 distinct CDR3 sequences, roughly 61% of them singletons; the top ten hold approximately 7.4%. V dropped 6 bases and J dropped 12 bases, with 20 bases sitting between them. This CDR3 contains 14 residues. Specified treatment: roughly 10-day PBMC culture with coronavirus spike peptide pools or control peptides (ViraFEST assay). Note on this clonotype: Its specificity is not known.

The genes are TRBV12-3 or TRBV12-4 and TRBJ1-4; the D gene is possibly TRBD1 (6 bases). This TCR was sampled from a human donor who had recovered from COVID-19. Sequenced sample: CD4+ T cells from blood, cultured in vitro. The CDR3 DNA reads TGTGCCAGCAGCCCTAGGGACAAGGTGACGGAACTGTTTTTT. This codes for CASSPRDKVTELFF.